Below are 5 T cell receptor beta chains sequenced from a single sample in a study of blood T cell repertoires in COVID-19 (dated by TCRdb to 2019 to 2021). Library generation was performed with the immunoSEQ multiplex PCR assay. TCRdb re-hosts the immuneACCESS table, in-frame sequences only. Its copies lack some clones; in the studies checked, an unresolved V gene accounts for under half of them, and the cause for the rest is not known. The sample table holds roughly 290,000 clones, of which roughly 85% were seen once. The top ten constitute 6% to 7% of the sample. Sequenced material: PBMCs or T cells enriched from blood (not recorded which). These receptors originate from a woman between 40 and 50 years old who had recovered from COVID-19.

The CDR3 region has the DNA TGCAGTGCGAGTGCGGGACAGTATAATTCACCCCTCCACTTT. Encoded protein: CSASAGQYNSPLHF. The chain uses TRBV20-1 and TRBJ1-6; TRBD1 aligns across 7 bases. This CDR3 contains 14 residues. J was trimmed by 4 bases and V by 6 bases; bases with no gene match: 6. Germline assignment: CDR1 DFQATT and CDR2 SNEGSKA (reference sequence).

This sequence joins TRBV6-5 and TRBJ2-1; D uncertain. Germline V gene lookup returns CDR1 MNHEY and CDR2 SVGAGI. The CDR3 has 13 residues. V was shortened by 2 bases and J by 6 bases, with 8 bases between the two germline ends. CDR3 loop: CASSYSPGNEQFF. For the CDR3, the DNA is TGTGCCAGCAGTTACAGTCCCGGCAATGAGCAGTTCTTC.

Here the CDR3 reads CASAVAGGFVDTQYF. CDR3 coding DNA: TGTGCCAGTGCTGTAGCGGGAGGATTTGTGGATACGCAGTATTTT. The chain recombines TRBV9 with TRBJ2-3; 10 nucleotides align to TRBD2. The J segment lost 6 bases and the V segment lost 8 bases, leaving 12 bases of the junction unmatched. Germline V CDR1 and CDR2: SGDLS, YYNGEE. The length of the CDR3 is 15 residues.

As DNA, the CDR3 is TGTGCCAGTCGGGACACTTATAGCAATCAGCCCCAGCATTTT. Translating it yields CASRDTYSNQPQHF. The gene calls are TRBV19 and TRBJ1-5, with D maybe TRBD1 (6 bases). This CDR3 is 14 amino acids long. V was cut by 8 bases and J by 0 bases, with 11 bases left in between. CDR1 is LNHDA and CDR2 is SQIVND in the germline V gene (reference sequence).

This clone was seen a single time. The chain uses TRBV28 and TRBJ2-2; tentative D call: TRBD2 (6 bases). Trimming pared 4 bases from V and 2 bases from J, leaving 14 bases between. Germline V CDR1 and CDR2: MDHEN, SYDVKM. The length of the CDR3 is 16 residues. The CDR3: CASSYSPSVNTGELFF. CDR3 bases: TGTGCCAGCAGTTACTCGCCTAGCGTTAACACCGGGGAGCTGTTTTTT. The whole variable domain, filled in from reference TRBV28 and TRBJ2-2, reads DVKVTQSSRYLVKRTGEKVFLECVQDMDHENMFWYRQDPGLGLRLIYFSYDVKMKEKGDIPEGYSVSREKKERFSLILESASTNQTSMYLCASSYSPSVNTGELFFGEGSRLTVL.